These T cell receptor beta chains were read from a single sample in a study of cytomegalovirus exposure and HLA in healthy donors. Assay used: immunoSEQ multiplex PCR; TCRdb lists only in-frame clones, some missing. Of 60,000 to 70,000 clones detected, more than 80% appear once; the ten largest clones hold 2.5% to 3%. Sequencing was done on a sample of PBMCs. All receptors come from a woman in her 30s in good health and CMV-seronegative. Each CDR3 is given with its conserved first and last residue. A D gene is named only where the DNA matches it firmly. Rows give clone size only sometimes, using once, few, many, or a class for an expanded clone.

V,J,size,D,DNA,CDR3
TRBV7-2,TRBJ1-1,NA,NA,TGTGCCAGCAGCCTCGCCGACAGGAGTGAAGCTTTCTTT,CASSLADRSEAFF
TRBV6-5,TRBJ2-1,NA,NA,TGTGCCAGCACCTCAGGCCAGCTGGCAAGCGAGCAGTTCTTC,CASTSGQLASEQFF
TRBV10-1,TRBJ1-6,NA,NA,TGCGCCAGCAGTGAGTCGCAGAATTCACCCCTCCACTTT,CASSESQNSPLHF
TRBV28,TRBJ1-5,NA,NA,TGTGCCACCTTGGACAGAACCAATCAGCCCCGGCATTTT,CATLDRTNQPRHF
TRBV7-8,TRBJ1-5,NA,NA,TGTGCCAGCAGCTTAGCGGGCGGGACCCTATATCAGCCCCAGCATTTT,CASSLAGGTLYQPQHF
TRBV6-4,TRBJ2-3,few,TRBD2,TGTGCCAGCAGTGACTCTTCTAGCGGGGGCCCTTGGGATACGCAGTATTTT,CASSDSSSGGPWDTQYF
TRBV11-2,TRBJ2-1,NA,NA,TGTGCCAGCACCCTACCGCGGCAGGGCTACAATGAGCAGTTCTTC,CASTLPRQGYNEQFF
TRBV2,TRBJ1-5,NA,NA,TGTGCCAGCAGTGGGCAGGGCAATAGCAATCAGCCCCAGCATTTT,CASSGQGNSNQPQHF
TRBV6-5,TRBJ1-1,NA,TRBD1,TGTGCCAGCAGTCCCCTAGGGACAGGGGCAGAAGCTTTCTTT,CASSPLGTGAEAFF
TRBV7-9,TRBJ2-1,NA,NA,TGTGCCAGCAGCAGATCAGGGGGGCTCGACAATGAGCAGTTCTTC,CASSRSGGLDNEQFF
TRBV25-1,TRBJ1-3,once,NA,TGTGCCAGCAGTGGGGGGCTCGGTACAGTTGCCTCTGGAAACGCCATATATTTT,CASSGGLGTVASGNAIYF
TRBV9,TRBJ2-5,NA,NA,TGTGCCAGCAACCCTGGGGCAGGCCAAGAGACCCAGTACTTC,CASNPGAGQETQYF
TRBV5-5,TRBJ1-5,NA,NA,TGTGCCAGCAGCTTGGGGCGCGGGGGCGAGAGCAATCAGCCCCAGCATTTT,CASSLGRGGESNQPQHF
TRBV7-8,TRBJ2-7,NA,NA,TGTGCCAGCAGCTTACCAGGGCTGGAGAACGAGCAGTACTTC,CASSLPGLENEQYF
TRBV30,TRBJ2-5,NA,TRBD2,TGTGCCTGGAGTCGCACGAGCGGGGGGGAGACCCAGTACTTC,CAWSRTSGGETQYF
TRBV7-2,TRBJ1-1,NA,NA,TGTGCCAGCAGCTTAGGACAGTTAAACACTGAAGCTTTCTTT,CASSLGQLNTEAFF
TRBV7-2,TRBJ1-4,NA,TRBD1,TGTGCCAGCAGCTTAGAGGGCAGGGGGAATGAAAAACTGTTTTTT,CASSLEGRGNEKLFF
TRBV7-6,TRBJ2-1,NA,TRBD2,TGTGCCAGCAGCTTACGTCCGCCTAGCGGGACTAACTACAATGAGCAGTTCTTC,CASSLRPPSGTNYNEQFF
TRBV7-9,TRBJ1-6,NA,TRBD1,TGTGCCAGCAGCTTGGGACAGGGTGTTGGTAATTCACCCCTCCACTTT,CASSLGQGVGNSPLHF
TRBV4-2,TRBJ1-4,NA,NA,TGTGCCAGCAGCCAAGCGAGAAATAATGAAAAACTGTTTTTT,CASSQARNNEKLFF
TRBV25-1,TRBJ1-6,once,NA,TGTGCCAGCACTCCACCGGGGGGTTATTCACCCCTCCACTTT,CASTPPGGYSPLHF
TRBV30,TRBJ1-4,NA,NA,TGTGCCTGGAGTGGGCGGGGGTTCGATGAAAAACTGTTTTTT,CAWSGRGFDEKLFF
TRBV7-2,TRBJ2-1,NA,TRBD2,TGTGCCAGCAGCTTAGTTAGCGGGAAATACAATGAGCAGTTCTTC,CASSLVSGKYNEQFF
TRBV19,TRBJ2-1,NA,TRBD1,TGTGCCAGTAGTATATACCCGGGACAGGGGTGGAATGAGCAGTTCTTC,CASSIYPGQGWNEQFF
TRBV6-1,TRBJ2-5,NA,NA,TGTGCCAGCAGTGTTCTAGGGGGGGCCGAAGAGACCCAGTACTTC,CASSVLGGAEETQYF
TRBV1,TRBJ1-6,NA,NA,TGCACCAGCAGCCAAGACCATGACTCTAGAAATTCACCCCTCCACTTT,CTSSQDHDSRNSPLHF
TRBV4-1,TRBJ2-7,NA,TRBD1,TGCGCCAGCAGCCAAGATACCGGGACAGGGGGCTACGAGCAGTACTTC,CASSQDTGTGGYEQYF
TRBV28,TRBJ1-4,NA,TRBD1,TGTGCCAGCAGTTTCTTGACATTAGCGGACAGGGGTAAGGAAAAACTGTTTTTT,CASSFLTLADRGKEKLFF
TRBV5-1,TRBJ1-1,NA,TRBD1,TGCGCCAGCGGCTGGACAGGGGGCACTGAAGCTTTCTTT,CASGWTGGTEAFF
TRBV19,TRBJ1-2,once,TRBD1,TGTGCCAGTCTGGGGACAGGGGTCACCTATGGCTACACCTTC,CASLGTGVTYGYTF